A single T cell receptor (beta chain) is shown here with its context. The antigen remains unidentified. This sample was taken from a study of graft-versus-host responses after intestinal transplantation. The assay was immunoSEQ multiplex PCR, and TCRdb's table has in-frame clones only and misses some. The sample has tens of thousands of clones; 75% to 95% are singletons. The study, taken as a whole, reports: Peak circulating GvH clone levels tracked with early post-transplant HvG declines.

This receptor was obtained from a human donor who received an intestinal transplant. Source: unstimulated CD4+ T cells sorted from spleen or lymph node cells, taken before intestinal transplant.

CDR3 DNA: TGCTCGCCAGTGGCGGGACAGGTCCGTTACGAGCAGTACTTC. Amino acids: CSPVAGQVRYEQYF. The chain recombines TRBV29-1 with TRBJ2-7, with 8 bases fitting TRBD1. The CDR3 extends over 14 amino acids. In germline, CDR1 is SQVTM, CDR2 ANQGSEA.